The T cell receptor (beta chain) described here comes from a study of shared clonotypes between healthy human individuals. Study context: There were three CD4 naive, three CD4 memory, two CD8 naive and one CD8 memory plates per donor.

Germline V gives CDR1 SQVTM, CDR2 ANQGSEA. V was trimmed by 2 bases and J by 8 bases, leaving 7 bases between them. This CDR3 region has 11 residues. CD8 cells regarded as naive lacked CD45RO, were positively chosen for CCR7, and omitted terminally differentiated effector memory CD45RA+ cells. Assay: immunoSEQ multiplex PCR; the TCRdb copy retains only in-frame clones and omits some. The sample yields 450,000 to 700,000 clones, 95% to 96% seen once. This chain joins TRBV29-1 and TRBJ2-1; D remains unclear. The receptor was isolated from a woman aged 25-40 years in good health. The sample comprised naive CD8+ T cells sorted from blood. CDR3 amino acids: CSVESVDEQFF. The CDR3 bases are TGCAGCGTTGAATCGGTCGATGAGCAGTTCTTC.